Below are 12 T cell receptor beta chains sequenced from a single sample in a study of monozygotic twins with inflammatory bowel disease. TCRdb reprocessed the 5' RACE reads and stores each CDR3 protein as one record, lacking DNA. Here the sample table reports about 450,000 distinct CDR3 sequences. Material for sequencing was blood. These receptors were collected from a human donor with ulcerative colitis or Crohn's disease, or a healthy co-twin of an affected twin (not recorded which).

This chain links TRBV20-1 with TRBJ2-1; checking the TCRdb D call of TRBD1 is not possible without DNA. The germline V gene encodes CDR1 DFQATT and CDR2 SNEGSKA (reference sequence). The CDR3 runs to 14 residues. The CDR3 is CSAREGQGLGQQFF.

The V and J genes are TRBV3-1 and TRBJ1-1; the D call from TCRdb, TRBD1, cannot be confirmed without DNA. The CDR3 runs to 15 residues. From germline, CDR1 is LGHDT and CDR2 YNNKEL (reference sequence). The CDR3 region is CASSSRQGMRTEAFF.

The rearrangement joins TRBV7-9 to TRBJ2-7; TCRdb calls TRBD2, which cannot be checked without DNA. Germline V gene data show CDR1 as SEHNR and CDR2 as FQNEAQ (reference sequence). This CDR3 is 15 amino acids long. CDR3 sequence: CASSFPTSGGDEQYF.

The chain joins TRBV11-3 to TRBJ2-1; the D call of TRBD1 rests on TCRdb alone, since no DNA is present to check it. This CDR3 comprises 16 residues. Germline CDR1 reads SGHNT; CDR2 reads YENEEA. The CDR3: CASSLGDGSYYNEQFF.

The chain links TRBV7-8 to TRBJ1-1; the TRBD1 assignment by TCRdb is unverifiable without DNA. Germline lookup yields CDR1 SGHVS and CDR2 FQNEAQ. The CDR3 is 14 amino acids. CDR3 sequence: CASSPVGVNTEAFF.

The CDR3 reads CASSWTGKSNYEQYF. The chain couples TRBV7-9 to TRBJ2-7; TCRdb selects TRBD1, and the lack of DNA leaves this call unchecked. The CDR3 has 15 residues. The V gene's germline CDR1 is SEHNR and CDR2 FQNEAQ (reference sequence).

The CDR3: CAWSAIPGQPYNEQFF. The chain carries TRBV30 and TRBJ2-1. CDR1 GTSNPN and CDR2 SVGIG come from the germline V gene (reference sequence). This CDR3 contains 16 residues.

The chain couples TRBV20-1 to TRBJ2-2; the TCRdb call, TRBD2, lacks DNA for checking. The CDR3 loop spans 16 amino acids. CDR1 is DFQATT, CDR2 SNEGSKA, per germline (reference sequence). The CDR3 protein is CSARDGREGNTGELFF.

The chain carries TRBV5-5 and TRBJ1-5. CDR3 length: 13 amino acids. Germline assignment: CDR1 SGHKS and CDR2 YYEKEE (reference sequence). CDR3 residues: CASSLAEDQPQHF.

This chain connects TRBV7-9 to TRBJ1-1; the D call of TRBD1 rests on TCRdb alone, since no DNA is present to check it. Looked up from germline, CDR1 is SEHNR and CDR2 is FQNEAQ (reference sequence). The CDR3 runs 14 residues. The CDR3 sequence is CASNRQLMNTEAFF.

The chain recombines TRBV29-1 with TRBJ2-7. The CDR3 is 12 residues long. CDR1 and CDR2 from the germline V gene are SQVTM and ANQGSEA. CDR3 sequence reads: CSVERWPGEQYF.

The chain carries TRBV30 and TRBJ1-2. CDR1 and CDR2 from the germline V gene are GTSNPN and SVGIG (reference sequence). The CDR3 covers 13 residues. CDR3 sequence: CAWSVVAGGGYTF.